A selection of T cell receptor beta chains follows, all from one sample in a study of lymphopenia after photon versus proton radiotherapy. Produced via immunoSEQ multiplex PCR; TCRdb's table is partial and in-frame only. The sample has tens of thousands of clones; 75% to 90% are singletons. Sequences were derived from peripheral blood, sampled from a patient treated with photon-based radiotherapy. The receptors shown here come from a man in his sixties with pancreatic cancer. Both conserved end residues are part of each CDR3. A D gene is named only where the DNA matches it firmly. Rows give clone size only sometimes, using once, few, many, or a class for an expanded clone.

d_call j_call cdr3_length clone_size v_call cdr3_aa cdr3_nt
TRBD1 TRBJ2-1 16 . TRBV2 CASSGTGPRGNNEQFF TGTGCCAGCAGTGGGACAGGGCCCCGGGGCAACAATGAGCAGTTCTTC
. TRBJ1-3 15 . TRBV19 CASRPLQGSGNTIYF TGTGCCAGTAGACCACTACAAGGCTCTGGAAACACCATATATTTT
. TRBJ1-1 15 . TRBV5-1 CASSLYPRRNREAFF TGCGCCAGCAGCTTATACCCTCGCAGGAACCGTGAAGCTTTCTTT
. TRBJ1-2 14 . TRBV6-5 CASTESGPYKGYTF TGTGCCAGCACCGAATCGGGACCGTACAAGGGCTACACCTTC
TRBD1 TRBJ2-7 15 . TRBV15 CATSRGGTGSYEQYF TGTGCCACCAGCAGAGGCGGGACAGGGTCCTACGAGCAGTACTTC
. TRBJ1-3 16 . TRBV30 CAWSVLRTDSGNTIYF TGTGCCTGGAGTGTACTAAGGACGGACTCTGGAAACACCATATATTTT
TRBD1 TRBJ1-6 14 . TRBV5-1 CASSFTGTDSPLHF TGCGCCAGCAGCTTCACCGGGACAGATTCACCCCTCCACTTT
TRBD2 TRBJ2-1 13 . TRBV30 CAWGSGRGYEQFF TGTGCCTGGGGAAGCGGGCGGGGGTATGAGCAGTTCTTC
. TRBJ1-6 16 few TRBV4-3 CASSQDVAGDNSPLHF TGCGCCAGCAGCCAAGATGTGGCAGGGGATAATTCACCCCTCCACTTT
TRBD2 TRBJ2-3 15 once TRBV6-5 CASSLTSGGADTQYF TGTGCCAGCAGCTTGACTAGCGGGGGGGCAGATACGCAGTATTTT
. TRBJ1-6 14 . TRBV12-5 CASGSTGRDSPLHF TGTGCTAGTGGTTCCACAGGACGCGATTCACCCCTCCACTTT
. TRBJ1-2 15 . TRBV29-1 CSVEDSGRANYGYTF TGCAGCGTTGAAGATTCAGGGAGGGCTAACTATGGCTACACCTTC
. TRBJ2-3 12 . TRBV2 CASSEQTDTQYF TGTGCCAGCAGCGAACAAACAGATACGCAGTATTTT
. TRBJ2-7 14 . TRBV27 CASSPPGPPYEQYF TGTGCCAGCAGTCCGCCCGGGCCCCCCTACGAGCAGTACTTC
TRBD2 TRBJ2-1 11 . TRBV20-1 CSVSGGWEQFF TGCAGTGTTAGCGGGGGGTGGGAGCAGTTCTTC
TRBD1 TRBJ2-2 16 . TRBV6-6 CASSLKRTGNTGELFF TGTGCCAGCAGTTTAAAAAGGACAGGGAACACCGGGGAGCTGTTTTTT
TRBD1 TRBJ1-2 13 . TRBV30 CAWSVQGGYGYTF TGTGCCTGGAGTGTACAGGGGGGCTATGGCTACACCTTC
TRBD1 TRBJ1-2 15 few TRBV6-1 CASSEGTGGAYGYTF TGTGCCAGCAGTGAGGGGACAGGGGGCGCCTATGGCTACACCTTC
. TRBJ2-7 16 . TRBV27 CASSLSGAGNWNEQYF TGTGCCAGCAGTTTATCGGGGGCAGGGAATTGGAACGAGCAGTACTTC
. TRBJ1-4 16 . TRBV7-9 CASSLGDGTTNEKLFF TGTGCCAGCAGCTTAGGGGACGGCACAACTAATGAAAAACTGTTTTTT
. TRBJ2-7 16 . TRBV12-5 CASGLALRDGDYEQYF TGTGCTAGTGGTTTGGCCCTTCGGGACGGCGACTACGAGCAGTACTTC
. TRBJ2-7 12 . TRBV25-1 CASSEYWGEQYF TGTGCCAGCAGTGAATATTGGGGCGAGCAGTACTTC
. TRBJ1-3 14 . TRBV19 CASVKGASGNTIYF TGTGCCAGTGTGAAGGGCGCCTCTGGAAACACCATATATTTT
TRBD1 TRBJ1-2 14 . TRBV5-4 CVSRAGTDNYGYTF TGTGTCAGCAGGGCCGGGACAGACAACTATGGCTACACCTTC
TRBD2 TRBJ2-1 17 . TRBV4-1 CASSQVVTSGSYNEQFF TGCGCCAGCAGCCAAGTGGTGACTAGCGGGAGTTACAATGAGCAGTTCTTC
. TRBJ2-7 14 . TRBV11-2 CASSLRGATYEQYF TGTGCCAGCAGCTTACGGGGCGCAACCTACGAGCAGTACTTC
. TRBJ2-5 15 once TRBV11-2 CASSFWTIQGETQYF TGTGCCAGCAGCTTTTGGACGATACAGGGAGAGACCCAGTACTTC
. TRBJ2-7 13 . TRBV9 CASSVGGRDEQYF TGTGCCAGCAGCGTTGGGGGCAGAGACGAGCAGTACTTC